This T cell receptor (beta chain) originates from a study of cytomegalovirus exposure and HLA in healthy donors. Notes on the study in general: A few V segments could not be told apart, such as TRBV6-2 and TRBV6-3, and were left out. Associated with cytomegalovirus, according to the listing, were some 180 TCR beta chains.

As for this clone: Its antigen is currently unknown.

The V gene end was trimmed by 10 bases and the J gene end by 4 bases; junction bases not matched to a gene: 23. Looked up from germline, CDR1 is ENHRY and CDR2 is SYGVKD. CDR3 length: 19 residues. The primer mix had 60 Vbeta and 13 Jbeta primers. Clones were read by immunoSEQ multiplex PCR, and TCRdb kept only the in-frame ones, dropping some. The table records about 89,000 clones, approximately 79% of them present only once. The donors comprised healthy bone marrow donors. This sequence joins TRBV10-3 and TRBJ1-1; 11 positions match TRBD1. The clonotype comes from a male donor in good health and CMV-seronegative. The specimen was PBMCs. The CDR3 region has the DNA TGTGCCACCCTGGGACAGGGGGGTGATACTACGGTTTGGGGCACTGAAGCTTTCTTT. It codes for CATLGQGGDTTVWGTEAFF.